This T cell receptor (beta chain) was sequenced in a study of blood T cells in healthy people across ages. Those donating, healthy Caucasian individuals from Russia, were aged roughly 6 to 100. Per sample, a minimum of 6 million PBMCs were isolated. Germline V gene lookup returns CDR1 DFQATT and CDR2 SNEGSKA (reference sequence). The CDR3 is 17 residues long. Trimming removed 0 bases from V and 4 bases from J; junction bases left unmatched: 12. A J-beta primer mix and a sample-barcoded 5' primer were used in a second PCR of about 7 to 12 cycles. TCRdb analysed the 5' RACE reads with MiXCR anew, one entry per CDR3 protein. The sample includes about 640,000 distinct CDR3 sequences, approximately 59% of them seen just once. General study findings and limits: Among T cells, TCR beta diversity per million cells dropped roughly linearly as age rose.

Turning to this clonotype: Its antigen is still unknown.

The chain uses TRBV20-1 and TRBJ1-2, with 9 bases matching TRBD1. The sequencing input was blood. The source is a man in his sixties in good health. The CDR3 here is CSARDPGQGGGAYGYTF. CDR3 nucleotides: TGCAGTGCTAGAGATCCGGGACAGGGAGGCGGGGCCTATGGCTACACCTTC.